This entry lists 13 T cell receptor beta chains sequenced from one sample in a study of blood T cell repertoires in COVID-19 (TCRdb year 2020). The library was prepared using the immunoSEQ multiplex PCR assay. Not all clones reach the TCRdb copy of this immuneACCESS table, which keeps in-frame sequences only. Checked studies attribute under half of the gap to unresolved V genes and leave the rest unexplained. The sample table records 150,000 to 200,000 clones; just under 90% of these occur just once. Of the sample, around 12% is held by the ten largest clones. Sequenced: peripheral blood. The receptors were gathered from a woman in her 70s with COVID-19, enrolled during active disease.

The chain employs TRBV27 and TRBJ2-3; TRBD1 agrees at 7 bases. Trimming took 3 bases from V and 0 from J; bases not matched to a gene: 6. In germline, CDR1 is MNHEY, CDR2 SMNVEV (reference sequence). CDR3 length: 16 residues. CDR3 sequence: CASSFGTEQSTDTQYF. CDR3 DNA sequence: TGTGCCAGCAGTTTCGGGACAGAACAGAGCACAGATACGCAGTATTTT.

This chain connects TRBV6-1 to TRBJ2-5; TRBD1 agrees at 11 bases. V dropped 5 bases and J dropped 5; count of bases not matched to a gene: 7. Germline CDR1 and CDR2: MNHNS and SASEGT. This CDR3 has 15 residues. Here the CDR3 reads CASSLGTGGLETQYF. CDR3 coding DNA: TGTGCCAGCAGTCTCGGGACAGGGGGATTGGAGACCCAGTACTTC.

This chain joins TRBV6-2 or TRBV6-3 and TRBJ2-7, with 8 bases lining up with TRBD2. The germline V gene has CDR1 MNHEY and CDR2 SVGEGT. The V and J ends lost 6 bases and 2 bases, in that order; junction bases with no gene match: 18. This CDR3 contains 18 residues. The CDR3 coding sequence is TGTGCCAGCAGCCCTATCTCACTTACTAGCGGACCTACCTACGAGCAGTACTTC. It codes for CASSPISLTSGPTYEQYF.

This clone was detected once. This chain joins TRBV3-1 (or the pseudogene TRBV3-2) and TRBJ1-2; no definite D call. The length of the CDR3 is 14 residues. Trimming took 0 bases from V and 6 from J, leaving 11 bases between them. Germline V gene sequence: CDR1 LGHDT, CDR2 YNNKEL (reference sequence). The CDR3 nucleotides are TGTGCCAGCAGCCAAGATCATGAGTTACATGGCTACACCTTC. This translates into CASSQDHELHGYTF.

DNA for the CDR3: TGTGCCAGCTTGTACCAGATGGGCAGGGGCACCGGGGAGCTGTTTTTT. Protein sequence: CASLYQMGRGTGELFF. The genes are TRBV11-2 and TRBJ2-2; possibly TRBD1 for D (6 bases). Germline lookup yields CDR1 SGHAT and CDR2 FQNNGV. CDR3 size: 16 residues. V was pared by 8 bases and J by 4 bases, with 20 bases between.

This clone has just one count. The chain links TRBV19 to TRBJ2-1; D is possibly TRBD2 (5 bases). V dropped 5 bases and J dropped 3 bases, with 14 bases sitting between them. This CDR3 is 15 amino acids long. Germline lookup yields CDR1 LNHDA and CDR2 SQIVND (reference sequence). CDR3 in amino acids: CASSPTGSSYNEQFF. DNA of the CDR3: TGTGCCAGTAGTCCGACGGGGTCCAGCTACAATGAGCAGTTCTTC.

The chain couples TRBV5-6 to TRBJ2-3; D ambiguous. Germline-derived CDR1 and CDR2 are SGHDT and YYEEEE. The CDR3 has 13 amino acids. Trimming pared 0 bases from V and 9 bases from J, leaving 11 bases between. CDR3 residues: CASSLVGVRTQYF. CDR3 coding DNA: TGTGCCAGCAGCTTGGTTGGAGTCCGAACGCAGTATTTT.

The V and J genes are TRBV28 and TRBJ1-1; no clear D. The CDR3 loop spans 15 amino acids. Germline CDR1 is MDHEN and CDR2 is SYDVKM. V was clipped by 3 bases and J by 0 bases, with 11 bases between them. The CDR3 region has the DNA TGTGCCAGCAGTTTTACAGCCGACATGAACACTGAAGCTTTCTTT. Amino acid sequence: CASSFTADMNTEAFF.

The CDR3 loop reads CASSYGSNQPQHF. In DNA, the CDR3 is TGTGCCAGCAGTTACGGTAGCAATCAGCCCCAGCATTTT. The chain uses TRBV12-3 or TRBV12-4 and TRBJ1-5; unclear D gene. The V and J ends lost 4 bases and 0 bases respectively, with 4 bases between them. The CDR3 extends over 13 amino acids.

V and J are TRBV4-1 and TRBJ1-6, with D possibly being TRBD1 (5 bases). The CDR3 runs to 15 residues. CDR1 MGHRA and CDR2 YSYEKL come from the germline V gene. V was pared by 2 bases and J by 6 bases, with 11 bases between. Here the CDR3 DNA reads TGCGCCAGCAGCCAATTCGGGGGTTCTAATTCACCCCTCCACTTT. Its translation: CASSQFGGSNSPLHF.

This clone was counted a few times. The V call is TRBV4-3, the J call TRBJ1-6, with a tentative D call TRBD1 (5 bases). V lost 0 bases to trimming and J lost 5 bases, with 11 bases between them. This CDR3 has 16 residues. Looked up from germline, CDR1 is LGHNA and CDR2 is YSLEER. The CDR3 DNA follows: TGCGCCAGCAGCCAAGACGGGACTGGGAATAATTCACCCCTCCACTTT. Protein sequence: CASSQDGTGNNSPLHF.

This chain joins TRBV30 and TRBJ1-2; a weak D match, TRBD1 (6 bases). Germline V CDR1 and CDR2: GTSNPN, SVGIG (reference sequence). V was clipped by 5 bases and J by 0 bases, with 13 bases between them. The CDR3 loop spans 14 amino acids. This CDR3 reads CAWLLGGTNYGYTF. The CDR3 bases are TGTGCCTGGTTGTTAGGGGGTACTAACTATGGCTACACCTTC.

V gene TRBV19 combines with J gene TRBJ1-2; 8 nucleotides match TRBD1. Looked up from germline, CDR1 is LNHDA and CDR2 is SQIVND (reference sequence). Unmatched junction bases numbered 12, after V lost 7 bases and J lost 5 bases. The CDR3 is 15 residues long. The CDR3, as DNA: TGTGCCAGTACCACAAAGGGGACAGGAAAATATGGCTACACCTTC. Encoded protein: CASTTKGTGKYGYTF.